This T cell receptor (beta chain) was recorded in a study of blood T cell repertoires in COVID-19. Study-level information: Collection of acute and convalescent COVID-19 samples took place in the United States, Italy and Spain. T cells, B-cell-depleted T cells, or PBMCs provided the cDNA or gDNA that served as material.

CDR1 is LNHDA, CDR2 SQIVND, per germline (reference sequence). J was trimmed by 2 bases and V by 3 bases; bases with no gene match: 8. This CDR3 region has 18 residues. Among Cohort 3 donors, those recovered had two negative PCRs, clearance, or symptom resolution. As originally analysed: Nucleated cell counts were estimated from reference gene primer amplification. The protocol was immunoSEQ multiplex PCR, while the TCRdb copy is restricted to in-frame clones and leaves out a portion. The V and J calls and the clone size are those of that table, but D and trimming were determined from the DNA. The sample carries 220,000 or so clones, roughly 84% recorded once.

This chain joins TRBV19 and TRBJ2-1; 12 bases are a match to TRBD2. The TCR was taken from a woman aged 40 to 50 who had recovered from COVID-19. Sequenced: PBMCs or T cells enriched from blood (not recorded which). CDR3 protein: CASSIRTSGIEAYNEQFF. The CDR3, as DNA: TGTGCCAGTAGTATTAGGACTAGCGGGATAGAGGCCTACAATGAGCAGTTCTTC.